This T cell receptor beta chain stems from a study of PD-1 blockade in classical Hodgkin lymphoma. The time point here: newly diagnosed, previously untreated cHL patient sample. V lost 3 bases to trimming and J lost 2 bases, with 11 bases between them. The CDR3 is made up of 16 amino acids. The V gene's germline CDR1 is KGHSH and CDR2 LQKENI. Data came from immunoSEQ multiplex PCR; TCRdb stores just in-frame clones and leaves some out. The table lists roughly 77,000 clones, about 93% of them singletons. Sequences were obtained from peripheral blood mononuclear cells (PBMCs). The chain combines TRBV18 with TRBJ2-6; D is unclear. The sequence was obtained from a human donor with classical Hodgkin lymphoma. The CDR3 sequence: CASSPSGPPGANVLTF. The CDR3 bases are TGTGCCAGCTCACCCTCTGGTCCGCCTGGGGCCAACGTCCTGACTTTC.